The 9 T cell receptor beta chains reported below all come from one sample, sequenced in a study of blood T cell repertoires in COVID-19. TCRdb's copy holds only in-frame clones and misses some; the assay was immunoSEQ multiplex PCR. The sample has some 75,000 clones, roughly 91% seen once; the top ten hold approximately 0.59%. Specimen: peripheral blood. These receptors all stem from a man in his 60s with acute or convalescent COVID-19.

The chain uses TRBV2 and TRBJ1-4; D is ambiguous. Germline V gives CDR1 SNHLY, CDR2 FYNNEI. V shed 7 bases and J shed 7 bases, with 16 bases lying between them. The CDR3 runs to 14 residues. The chain's CDR3 is CASTKHGYGEKLFF. Written as DNA, the CDR3 is TGTGCCAGCACCAAGCACGGGTACGGTGAAAAACTGTTTTTT.

The DNA of the CDR3 is TGTGCCAGCAGCGCTAGACTACCGTCTACCGGGGAGCTGTTTTTT. Translated: CASSARLPSTGELFF. V usage is TRBV11-2 and J usage is TRBJ2-2; TRBD2 might be the D (5 bases). The V end was cut by 5 bases, the J end by 5 bases, with 15 bases between. The CDR3 consists of 15 residues. CDR1 is SGHAT, CDR2 FQNNGV, per germline.

The chain joins TRBV5-4 to TRBJ2-7; 9 bases map to TRBD1. Trimming took 2 bases from V and 3 from J; bases not matched to a gene: 6. This CDR3 has 15 amino acids. The germline gives CDR1 SGHNT, CDR2 YYREEE (reference sequence). DNA of the CDR3: TGTGCCAGCAGCTTCCAGGACAGGGGCCACTACGAGCAGTACTTC. Translating it yields CASSFQDRGHYEQYF.

V usage is TRBV11-3 and J usage is TRBJ2-2, with 16 bases that match TRBD2. The CDR3 runs 19 residues. CDR1 SGHNT and CDR2 YENEEA come from the germline V gene. J was trimmed by 3 bases and V by 2 bases; bases with no gene match: 6. The CDR3 DNA follows: TGTGCCAGCAGCTTAACACCGGGACTAGCGGGAGGGGACACCGGGGAGCTGTTTTTT. Translating gives CASSLTPGLAGGDTGELFF.

The chain employs TRBV20-1 and TRBJ2-3; 8 positions agree with TRBD2. Germline V gene lookup returns CDR1 DFQATT and CDR2 SNEGSKA (reference sequence). The CDR3 is 14 amino acids. With 4 bases clipped from V and 5 bases from J, the junction kept 8 bases outside the gene matches. The CDR3 reads CSATDGGELDTQYF. CDR3 coding DNA: TGCAGTGCTACTGACGGGGGGGAGTTAGATACGCAGTATTTT.

The table lists this clone with a few counts. This chain uses TRBV9 with TRBJ1-2; no reliable D call. Germline-derived CDR1 and CDR2 are SGDLS and YYNGEE. The CDR3 has 14 residues. Trimming took off 1 base at V and 7 bases at J, with 14 bases between the two ends. The CDR3 coding sequence is TGTGCCAGCAGCGTAAATGAGGGTAGGAGTGGCTACACCTTC. As protein: CASSVNEGRSGYTF.

The V gene is TRBV7-3, the J gene TRBJ2-5; 8 nucleotides line up with TRBD2. Germline V gene data show CDR1 as SGHTA and CDR2 as FQGTGA. The CDR3 is 15 amino acids. After removal of 3 bases from V and 5 bases from J, the junction contained 8 bases not matched to a gene. The CDR3 region has the DNA TGTGCCAGCAGCTTGGCTGGGACTAGTGGGGAGACCCAGTACTTC. Its protein is CASSLAGTSGETQYF.

This sequence joins TRBV2 and TRBJ2-7; 11 bases are shared with TRBD1. V lost 2 bases, J lost 2 bases, and 8 bases stayed unmatched. This CDR3 contains 17 residues. In germline, CDR1 is SNHLY, CDR2 FYNNEI. DNA of the CDR3: TGTGCCAGCAGTGAATTTAATTGGGGACAGGGGGCCTACGAGCAGTACTTC. It codes for CASSEFNWGQGAYEQYF.

This clone was seen a few times. V gene TRBV3-1 (or the pseudogene TRBV3-2) combines with J gene TRBJ1-1, with D possibly being TRBD1 (6 bases). Germline CDR1 is LGHDT and CDR2 is YNNKEL (reference sequence). The CDR3 spans 11 residues. Trimming stripped 4 bases from V and 11 bases from J, with 11 bases between. Here the CDR3 DNA reads TGTGCCAGCAGCCGTCAGGGGTGGGCTTTCTTT. Translating gives CASSRQGWAFF.